This entry lists 26 T cell receptor beta chains sequenced from one sample in a study of cytomegalovirus exposure and HLA in healthy donors (TCRdb year 2017). The library was made by the immunoSEQ multiplex PCR assay. The multiplex PCR relied on a mix of 60 forward primers for TCR Vbeta segments and 13 reverse primers for TCR Jbeta segments. TCRdb provides this immuneACCESS table in a form limited to in-frame rearrangements. Some clones are lacking; in checked studies, under half of them reflect an unresolved V gene, and why the rest are absent is not known. Counted in this sample were 130,000 to 150,000 clones; around 77% of them appeared once. The ten biggest clones cover roughly 6.3% of the sample. Sequenced input: PBMCs. Receptors originate from a woman aged 40 to 50 in good health and CMV-seropositive.

The genes are TRBV19 and TRBJ1-5, with a tentative D call TRBD1 (6 bases). Germline V gives CDR1 LNHDA, CDR2 SQIVND (reference sequence). V was pared by 6 bases and J by 9 bases, with 24 bases between. The CDR3 is made up of 16 amino acids. This CDR3 reads CASSQQGQSSSWPQHF. CDR3 nucleotide sequence: TGTGCCAGTAGCCAACAGGGTCAATCCTCAAGTTGGCCCCAGCATTTT.

The sample holds one count of this clone. The chain has TRBV4-2 and TRBJ2-5, with 8 bases fitting TRBD2. Trimming took 0 bases from V and 1 from J; bases not matched to a gene: 4. Germline V gives CDR1 LGHNA, CDR2 YNFKEQ. This CDR3 region has 16 residues. Here the CDR3 reads CASSQEIAGFQETQYF. Here the CDR3 DNA reads TGTGCCAGCAGCCAAGAGATAGCGGGGTTCCAAGAGACCCAGTACTTC.

The chain combines TRBV5-4 with TRBJ1-1; D is perhaps TRBD1 (6 bases). Trimming took off 0 bases at V and 0 bases at J, with 12 bases between the two ends. The CDR3 runs to 16 residues. Germline values: CDR1 SGHNT, CDR2 YYREEE (reference sequence). In DNA, the CDR3 is TGTGCCAGCAGCTTGGCGCGGACAGAGATGAACACTGAAGCTTTCTTT. This encodes CASSLARTEMNTEAFF.

This clone came up a few times. The V gene is TRBV2, the J gene TRBJ1-2, with D hard to call. Germline V gene lookup returns CDR1 SNHLY and CDR2 FYNNEI. V lost 3 bases and J lost 2, with 10 bases in between. The CDR3 extends over 14 amino acids. The CDR3 coding sequence is TGTGCCAGCAGTGACCCGGGAACAAACTATGGCTACACCTTC. Translating it yields CASSDPGTNYGYTF.

J is TRBJ2-7 and V is TRBV5-1; maybe TRBD2 (6 bases). CDR1 is SGHRS and CDR2 is YFSETQ in the germline V gene. The V end lost 4 bases, the J end lost 4 bases, and 12 bases lay between the germline ends. The CDR3 consists of 13 residues. DNA of the CDR3: TGCGCCAGCAGCCCGGGAGACCCTTACGAGCAGTACTTC. Its protein is CASSPGDPYEQYF.

The chain recombines TRBV7-9 with TRBJ2-1, with 14 bases that match TRBD2. The CDR3 covers 16 residues. Germline V lookup: CDR1 SEHNR, CDR2 FQNEAQ (reference sequence). V lost 8 bases and J lost 7; bases outside the gene matches: 10. DNA for the CDR3: TGTGCCAGCCGGGGGCGACTAGCGGGGGGGCGAAATGAGCAGTTCTTC. Translated: CASRGRLAGGRNEQFF. Using reference TRBV7-9 and TRBJ2-1 for the parts outside the CDR3, the full variable domain is DTGVSQNPRHKITKRGQNVTFRCDPISEHNRLYWYRQTLGQGPEFLTYFQNEAQLEKSRLLSDRFSAERPKGSFSTLEIQRTEQGDSAMYLCASRGRLAGGRNEQFFGPGTRLTVL.

The CDR3 here is CASSLAGLAGAYEQYF. CDR3 sequence (DNA): TGTGCCAGCAGCTTAGCCGGACTAGCGGGGGCCTACGAGCAGTACTTC. The chain has TRBV7-2 and TRBJ2-7; 13 positions match TRBD2. CDR1 and CDR2 (germline): SGHTA, FQGNSA. The CDR3 runs 16 residues. J gave up 2 bases and V 0 bases, and 1 base lay outside the gene matches.

The chain employs TRBV29-1 and TRBJ2-5, with 12 bases lining up with TRBD2. This CDR3 comprises 18 residues. The trim removed 0 bases at V and 2 bases at J, leaving 10 bases unmatched. Germline CDR1 is SQVTM and CDR2 is ANQGSEA. CDR3 nucleotide sequence: TGCAGCGTTGAAGATCCAACTAGCGGGGGGACCCCTCAAGAGACCCAGTACTTC. Amino acid sequence: CSVEDPTSGGTPQETQYF.

The J gene is TRBJ2-1, the V gene TRBV7-9; TRBD1 agrees at 9 bases. Germline lookup yields CDR1 SEHNR and CDR2 FQNEAQ (reference sequence). The J segment lost 8 bases and the V segment lost 5 bases, leaving 10 bases of the junction unmatched. The CDR3 loop spans 15 amino acids. As DNA, the CDR3 is TGTGCCAGCAGCCCCCCCGGGACAGGGTACCATGAGCAGTTCTTC. Encoded protein: CASSPPGTGYHEQFF.

J is TRBJ1-1 and V is TRBV6-1; D may be TRBD1 (6 bases). The germline V and J ends were trimmed by 6 bases and 3 bases, with 11 bases remaining between them. Looked up from germline, CDR1 is MNHNS and CDR2 is SASEGT. The CDR3 is 13 amino acids. CDR3 nucleotides: TGTGCCAGCAGGCCGACAGGCGACACTGAAGCTTTCTTT. Its translation: CASRPTGDTEAFF.

V and J are TRBV28 and TRBJ2-2, with TRBD1 matching 7 bases. The germline gives CDR1 MDHEN, CDR2 SYDVKM. The V gene end was trimmed by 5 bases and the J gene end by 7 bases; junction bases not matched to a gene: 13. The CDR3 runs to 16 residues. CDR3 DNA: TGTGCCAGCAGTCCGCGAGGACAGGCTACGAGCGGGGAGCTGTTTTTT. It is translated as CASSPRGQATSGELFF.

The chain has TRBV5-1 and TRBJ2-2; 8 nucleotides line up with TRBD2. The germline V gene encodes CDR1 SGHRS and CDR2 YFSETQ. CDR3 length: 15 residues. With V trimmed by 0 bases and J by 4 bases, 2 bases remained unmatched. The CDR3 nucleotides read TGCGCCAGCAGCTTGGGAAGCGGGGGCACCGGGGAGCTGTTTTTT. Residues: CASSLGSGGTGELFF.

The gene calls are TRBV11-2 and TRBJ1-2, with a possible D match to TRBD1 (6 bases). Germline loops: CDR1 SGHAT, CDR2 FQNNGV. This CDR3 region has 14 residues. Deletions cut 5 bases from V and 4 bases from J, with 14 bases between. CDR3 DNA sequence: TGTGCCAGCAGCCTGACAGGAGAGCTCTATGGCTACACCTTC. Amino acids: CASSLTGELYGYTF.

The V call is TRBV2, the J call TRBJ1-1; D is perhaps TRBD1 (6 bases). The CDR3 is made up of 13 amino acids. The germline V gene has CDR1 SNHLY and CDR2 FYNNEI. The V end was cut by 6 bases, the J end by 1 base, with 9 bases between. In nucleotides, the CDR3 is TGTGCCAGCAGCGCGACAGGGAACACTGAAGCTTTCTTT. Amino acid sequence: CASSATGNTEAFF.

This chain links TRBV6-5 with TRBJ1-2; the match to TRBD1 covers 9 bases. The germline V gene encodes CDR1 MNHEY and CDR2 SVGAGI. This CDR3 has 14 amino acids. V dropped 5 bases and J dropped 4; count of bases not matched to a gene: 5. This CDR3 is CASSVGQGSYGYTF. CDR3 sequence (DNA): TGTGCCAGCAGTGTCGGACAGGGGAGCTATGGCTACACCTTC.

The gene calls are TRBV6-5 and TRBJ2-6; D is unclear. CDR1 MNHEY and CDR2 SVGAGI come from the germline V gene. CDR3 size: 14 residues. With 5 bases removed from V and 2 bases from J, the gap between germline ends came to 7 bases. In DNA form, the CDR3 reads TGTGCCAGCAGTGAGTCGGCTGGGGCCAACGTCCTGACTTTC. This encodes CASSESAGANVLTF.

The chain combines TRBV19 with TRBJ2-6, with D tentatively TRBD2 (5 bases). This CDR3 has 15 amino acids. Trimming took 8 bases from V and 0 from J, leaving 11 bases between them. Per the germline V gene, CDR1 is LNHDA and CDR2 is SQIVND (reference sequence). As DNA, the CDR3 is TGTGCCAGTGGAGTGGCGGGCTCTGGGGCCAACGTCCTGACTTTC. This encodes CASGVAGSGANVLTF.

The chain links TRBV2 to TRBJ2-2; D unclear. This CDR3 region has 14 residues. CDR1 and CDR2 (germline): SNHLY, FYNNEI. Trimming shortened V by 4 bases and J by 2 bases, and 8 bases separated the two germline ends. CDR3 DNA: TGTGCCAGCAGTGGGAGAGTTAACACCGGGGAGCTGTTTTTT. The encoded protein is CASSGRVNTGELFF.

The chain has TRBV18 and TRBJ2-7, with 11 nucleotides matching TRBD1. This CDR3 comprises 16 residues. J was trimmed by 5 bases and V by 4 bases; bases with no gene match: 10. CDR1 and CDR2 from the germline V gene are KGHSH and LQKENI. This CDR3 reads CASSQGTGGGLDEQYF. The CDR3 bases are TGTGCCAGCTCACAAGGGACAGGGGGAGGTCTAGACGAGCAGTACTTC.

This clone has a single count. The chain combines TRBV28 with TRBJ2-3; 8 bases map to TRBD1. Germline values: CDR1 MDHEN, CDR2 SYDVKM. The trim removed 4 bases at V and 3 bases at J, leaving 15 bases unmatched. The CDR3 covers 18 residues. The CDR3 loop is CASSSTDRGIFRTDTQYF. CDR3 nucleotides: TGTGCCAGCAGTTCAACCGACAGGGGTATTTTTAGGACAGATACGCAGTATTTT. Based on the CDR3 plus reference TRBV28 and TRBJ2-3, the full variable domain is DVKVTQSSRYLVKRTGEKVFLECVQDMDHENMFWYRQDPGLGLRLIYFSYDVKMKEKGDIPEGYSVSREKKERFSLILESASTNQTSMYLCASSSTDRGIFRTDTQYFGPGTRLTVL.

V is TRBV19 and J is TRBJ1-5; 7 positions agree with TRBD1. V gave up 4 bases and J gave up 7 bases; unmatched junction bases: 10. CDR3 size: 15 residues. Germline CDR1 and CDR2: LNHDA and SQIVND (reference sequence). Written as DNA, the CDR3 is TGTGCCAGTAGTACTACTACAGGGGTTTGGCAGCCCCAGCATTTT. Residues: CASSTTTGVWQPQHF.

This clone was counted between two and nine times. The genes are TRBV5-1 and TRBJ2-7, with TRBD2 identical over 10 bases. This CDR3 spans 14 amino acids. Germline CDR1 is SGHRS and CDR2 is YFSETQ. V was clipped by 4 bases and J by 6 bases; unmatched bases: 7. The CDR3, as DNA: TGCGCCAGCAGCCCACGGACTAGCGGAGGCGAGCAGTACTTC. Translating it yields CASSPRTSGGEQYF.

The chain joins TRBV5-1 to TRBJ1-5; D may be TRBD1 (5 bases). Deletions cut 0 bases from V and 0 bases from J, with 13 bases between. There are 17 residues in the CDR3. The germline V gene has CDR1 SGHRS and CDR2 YFSETQ. The CDR3 loop is CASSLGDSLNSNQPQHF. CDR3 DNA: TGCGCCAGCAGCTTGGGGGACTCCTTAAATAGCAATCAGCCCCAGCATTTT.

This rearrangement joins TRBV5-4 to TRBJ1-2, with 8 bases lining up with TRBD1. CDR1 SGHNT and CDR2 YYREEE come from the germline V gene (reference sequence). V dropped 4 bases and J dropped 2; count of bases not matched to a gene: 7. This CDR3 comprises 15 residues. The CDR3 reads CASSNMDRANYGYTF. CDR3 DNA: TGTGCCAGCAGCAACATGGACAGGGCGAACTATGGCTACACCTTC.

The rearrangement links TRBV2 to TRBJ2-5; 7 bases are shared with TRBD1. CDR3 size: 15 residues. CDR1 and CDR2 (germline): SNHLY, FYNNEI. Trimming removed 6 bases from V and 0 bases from J; junction bases left unmatched: 7. DNA for the CDR3: TGTGCCAGCAGCGCTGGGACAGCGTACCAAGAGACCCAGTACTTC. Its translation is CASSAGTAYQETQYF. The full variable domain, completed using reference TRBV2 and TRBJ2-5, is EPEVTQTPSHQVTQMGQEVILRCVPISNHLYFYWYRQILGQKVEFLVSFYNNEISEKSEIFDDQFSVERPDGSNFTLKIRSTKLEDSAMYFCASSAGTAYQETQYFGPGTRLLVL.

The chain couples TRBV10-3 to TRBJ2-7, with 9 bases identical to TRBD2. The CDR3 is 15 amino acids. Trimming took 2 bases from V and 0 from J; bases not matched to a gene: 2. CDR1 is ENHRY and CDR2 is SYGVKD in the germline V gene. CDR3 region: CAISERLAVSYEQYF. DNA of the CDR3: TGTGCCATCAGTGAGAGACTAGCGGTCTCCTACGAGCAGTACTTC.